These 20 T cell receptor beta chains share one sample of origin, sequenced in a study of cytomegalovirus exposure and HLA in healthy donors. Amplification used 60 Vbeta primers and 13 Jbeta primers. Produced via immunoSEQ multiplex PCR; TCRdb's table is partial and in-frame only. Of 150,000 to 200,000 clones listed, roughly 77% are singletons. Input material: PBMCs. The receptor set was obtained from a male donor in good health and CMV-seronegative.

There are a few counts of this clone. This chain links TRBV12-5 with TRBJ2-7, with 8 bases aligning to TRBD1. Trimming removed 6 bases from V and 6 bases from J; junction bases left unmatched: 7. CDR1 LGHNT and CDR2 FRNRAP come from the germline V gene. The CDR3 covers 13 residues. The CDR3 DNA reads TGTGCTAGTGGCTTAGGACAGGGTGGCGAGCAGTACTTC. Translation: CASGLGQGGEQYF.

The CDR3 DNA sequence: TGTGCCTCAGCGGGCGGCACTGAAGCTTTCTTT. This gives the protein CASAGGTEAFF. V gene TRBV6-1 combines with J gene TRBJ1-1; D remains unclear. V was cut by 11 bases and J by 4 bases, with 11 bases left in between. The CDR3 runs to 11 residues. CDR1 is MNHNS, CDR2 SASEGT, per germline.

This clone occurred a few times. The V call is TRBV7-8, the J call TRBJ2-7, with a weak D call TRBD1 (6 bases). V lost 6 bases and J 1 base, leaving 16 bases between the germline ends. Germline V gives CDR1 SGHVS, CDR2 FQNEAQ. CDR3 size: 15 residues. CDR3 sequence (DNA): TGTGCCAGCAGTCTGGGACAATCCGGTTCCTACGAGCAGTACTTC. Its protein product is CASSLGQSGSYEQYF.

There are a few counts of this clone. The chain links TRBV2 to TRBJ2-1, with 9 nucleotides matching TRBD2. This CDR3 is 18 amino acids long. After removal of 3 bases from V and 4 bases from J, the junction contained 13 bases not matched to a gene. In germline, CDR1 is SNHLY, CDR2 FYNNEI. The CDR3 sequence: CASSESRLAGVGYNEQFF. The CDR3 DNA reads as TGTGCCAGCAGTGAGTCCAGGTTAGCGGGAGTGGGATACAATGAGCAGTTCTTC.

This clone was detected only a few times. The CDR3 is CASSQDSGALAGQHEQFF. The DNA for the CDR3 is TGCGCCAGCAGCCAAGATTCCGGTGCCCTAGCGGGACAGCATGAGCAGTTCTTC. This chain links TRBV4-3 with TRBJ2-1, with 9 bases lining up with TRBD2. Germline CDR1 LGHNA, CDR2 YSLEER. This CDR3 is 18 amino acids long. V lost 0 bases, J lost 8 bases, and 14 bases stayed unmatched.

V is TRBV19 and J is TRBJ2-7; 7 bases map to TRBD1. CDR1 and CDR2 from the germline V gene are LNHDA and SQIVND (reference sequence). This CDR3 has 15 amino acids. V lost 0 bases and J lost 3; bases outside the gene matches: 5. The CDR3 region is CASSIDMGQFYEQYF. Written as DNA, the CDR3 is TGTGCCAGTAGTATAGATATGGGACAGTTCTACGAGCAGTACTTC.

This clone was detected a few times. This chain links TRBV7-9 with TRBJ2-1, with 11 bases identical to TRBD2. The ends lost 1 base at V and 0 bases at J; junction bases unmatched: 5. This CDR3 is built from 18 residues. Germline-derived CDR1 and CDR2 are SEHNR and FQNEAQ (reference sequence). DNA for the CDR3: TGTGCCAGCAGCTTAGGACTAGCGGGGTCCCTCTCCTACAATGAGCAGTTCTTC. Encoded protein: CASSLGLAGSLSYNEQFF.

The chain links TRBV6-6 to TRBJ2-7; 9 bases match TRBD1. The length of the CDR3 is 14 residues. Unmatched junction bases numbered 13, after V lost 10 bases and J lost 6 bases. The germline V gene has CDR1 MNHNY and CDR2 SVGAGI (reference sequence). CDR3 region: CATLGGTGSGEQYF. The CDR3 bases are TGTGCCACCCTAGGGGGGACAGGGTCGGGCGAGCAGTACTTC.

This clone was seen a few times. This chain uses TRBV29-1 with TRBJ2-2, with D perhaps TRBD1 (6 bases). Trimming removed 1 base at V and 6 bases at J, with 9 bases between. Germline values: CDR1 SQVTM, CDR2 ANQGSEA. CDR3 length: 13 amino acids. CDR3 region: CSVEARGPGELFF. The CDR3 region has the DNA TGCAGCGTTGAAGCCAGGGGCCCCGGGGAGCTGTTTTTT.

J is TRBJ1-1 and V is TRBV19, with 7 bases matching TRBD1. With 6 bases clipped from V and 7 bases from J, the junction kept 8 bases outside the gene matches. Germline CDR1 LNHDA, CDR2 SQIVND (reference sequence). CDR3 length equals 13 residues. The CDR3 is CASSISRDSEAFF. CDR3 bases: TGTGCCAGTAGCATTAGCCGGGACAGTGAAGCTTTCTTT. The entire variable domain, with the rest obtained from reference TRBV19 and TRBJ1-1, is as follows: DGGITQSPKYLFRKEGQNVTLSCEQNLNHDAMYWYRQDPGQGLRLIYYSQIVNDFQKGDIAEGYSVSREKKESFPLTVTSAQKNPTAFYLCASSISRDSEAFFGQGTRLTVV.

The chain couples TRBV18 to TRBJ2-2, with TRBD1 as a possible D gene (6 bases). The V gene lost 0 bases and the J gene lost 6 bases, with 17 bases spanning the gap. Germline loops: CDR1 KGHSH, CDR2 LQKENI. The CDR3 loop spans 17 amino acids. The CDR3 loop is CASSPPGAGAAAGELFF. CDR3 sequence (DNA): TGTGCCAGCTCACCACCGGGGGCCGGGGCGGCTGCCGGGGAGCTGTTTTTT.

This chain uses TRBV15 with TRBJ1-1; D not resolved. This CDR3 is 13 amino acids long. Trimming took off 7 bases at V and 0 bases at J, with 9 bases between the two ends. Germline CDR1 LNHNV, CDR2 YYDKDF (reference sequence). The CDR3 protein is CATMALLNTEAFF. For the CDR3, the DNA is TGTGCCACCATGGCCCTCTTGAACACTGAAGCTTTCTTT.

This clone was seen only once. The rearrangement links TRBV6-1 to TRBJ2-7, with a possible D match to TRBD2 (7 bases). Deletions cut 4 bases from V and 3 bases from J, with 19 bases between. Germline CDR1 is MNHNS and CDR2 is SASEGT. The CDR3 contains 16 residues. The CDR3, as DNA: TGTGCCAGCAGTGGAGGGGGGGGCGGAATGATCTACGAGCAGTACTTC. This gives the protein CASSGGGGGMIYEQYF.

The chain employs TRBV19 and TRBJ1-4; the D gene is possibly TRBD1 (6 bases). Germline V lookup: CDR1 LNHDA, CDR2 SQIVND (reference sequence). The CDR3 is 16 residues long. V was clipped by 4 bases and J by 3 bases, with 15 bases between them. CDR3 in amino acids: CASSTYRVGANEKLFF. The CDR3 DNA reads TGTGCCAGTAGTACCTACAGGGTCGGGGCTAATGAAAAACTGTTTTTT.

V and J are TRBV5-4 and TRBJ2-1; D call uncertain. The CDR3 is 14 amino acids. Germline V gives CDR1 SGHNT, CDR2 YYREEE (reference sequence). V shed 0 bases and J shed 5 bases, with 9 bases lying between them. The CDR3 nucleotides read TGTGCCAGCAGCTTGGCCGCGGCCCACAATGAGCAGTTCTTC. Its translation is CASSLAAAHNEQFF.

This clone came up a few times. This chain joins TRBV12-5 and TRBJ1-2; 12 positions match TRBD1. The CDR3 loop spans 16 amino acids. Per germline, CDR1 LGHNT and CDR2 FRNRAP. V was clipped by 0 bases and J by 7 bases; unmatched bases: 6. CDR3 amino acids: CASGLVKGQGAPGYTF. The CDR3 region has the DNA TGTGCTAGTGGTTTGGTAAAGGGACAGGGGGCGCCTGGCTACACCTTC.

The chain is built from TRBV6-5 and TRBJ2-5; weak D call: TRBD1 (5 bases). Germline CDR1 MNHEY, CDR2 SVGAGI. This CDR3 has 12 residues. Trimming removed 5 bases from V and 7 bases from J, with 11 bases in between. The CDR3 nucleotides read TGTGCCAGCAGTCAGCCAGGGATGACCCAGTACTTC. Translated, it gives CASSQPGMTQYF.

CDR3 coding DNA: TGTGCCAGCAGTTATGGGACAGTGGGGGACTATGGCTACACCTTC. Amino acid sequence: CASSYGTVGDYGYTF. The rearrangement links TRBV6-5 to TRBJ1-2; TRBD1 aligns across 7 bases. The CDR3 sequence is 15 residues long. Per germline, CDR1 MNHEY and CDR2 SVGAGI. V trimming: 3 bases; J trimming: 3 bases; junction bases outside the gene matches: 7.

This chain uses TRBV6-4 with TRBJ1-2; D possibly corresponds to TRBD1 (6 bases). CDR1 MRHNA and CDR2 SNTAGT come from the germline V gene. The CDR3 has 15 residues. V shed 4 bases and J shed 4 bases, with 16 bases lying between them. CDR3 sequence: CASSVGAGSGYGYTF. The CDR3 DNA reads TGTGCCAGCAGTGTGGGGGCAGGGAGCGGCTATGGCTACACCTTC.

The V gene is TRBV28, the J gene TRBJ1-1; the D is unclear. Deletions cut 7 bases from V and 1 base from J, with 7 bases between. The CDR3 is 12 amino acids. CDR1 and CDR2 from the germline V gene are MDHEN and SYDVKM. CDR3 sequence reads: CASKGGNTEAFF. The CDR3 DNA reads as TGTGCCAGCAAGGGAGGGAACACTGAAGCTTTCTTT.